Listed below are T cell receptor beta chains from one sample, sequenced in a study of blood T cells in healthy people across ages. Using its own MiXCR run on the 5' RACE reads, TCRdb lists one record per CDR3 protein. Found here are roughly 1.5 million distinct CDR3 sequences, 42% of them singletons; the top ten hold around 4%. Material: blood. These receptors were collected from a young woman in good health. CDR3s leave out the opening cysteine and the closing phenylalanine or tryptophan. A D gene is named only where the DNA matches it firmly.

D	V	J	CDR3
NA	TRBV24-1	TRBJ2-5	APSGRVGQETQY
NA	TRBV18	TRBJ2-5	ASSPPGGYQETQY
NA	TRBV4-1	TRBJ2-1	ASSQDPGGLHNEQF
NA	TRBV12-3/TRBV12-4	TRBJ2-6	ASSKGITNVLT
NA	TRBV7-3	TRBJ1-2	AGPLVPRYGYT
TRBD1	TRBV7-9	NA	ASSLAGVTGQDEQY
NA	TRBV29-1	TRBJ2-7	SVVPKLGEQY
TRBD1	TRBV28	TRBJ2-5	ASRRQGLEIGQY
NA	TRBV10-3	TRBJ2-2	AISPPLTGELF
NA	TRBV6-5	TRBJ2-7	ASSSPGTAYEQY
NA	TRBV6-2/TRBV6-3	TRBJ2-7	ASSYSRGLSYNEQY
TRBD1	TRBV7-2	TRBJ2-7	ASSSWDRKYEQY
NA	TRBV12-3/TRBV12-4	TRBJ1-1	ASRLDSYTEAF
TRBD1	TRBV19	TRBJ2-7	ASSQTGGHYEQY
TRBD1	TRBV11-3	TRBJ2-7	AGHRGYEQY
NA	TRBV6-6	TRBJ1-2	ASRMDVAGYT
NA	TRBV4-3	TRBJ2-1	ASSQGFYLVNEQF
NA	TRBV7-2	NA	ASSFYPGPYEQY
NA	TRBV18	TRBJ1-3	ASSRGVRGRSGNTIY
TRBD2	TRBV20-1	TRBJ2-3	SARRGTSGTDTQY
NA	TRBV7-9	TRBJ1-2	ASSLEVGQGGYT
NA	TRBV15	TRBJ2-3	ATRDLGPDTQY
NA	TRBV2	TRBJ1-2	ASQDSSEGYT
NA	TRBV7-9	TRBJ2-3	ASSPRNLPDTQY
NA	TRBV4-1	TRBJ2-6	ASSQLQTRSGANVLT
NA	TRBV2	TRBJ2-7	ASSGHYEQY
NA	TRBV20-1	TRBJ2-7	SARGGLEGTQY
NA	TRBV7-2	TRBJ2-7	ASSLGASTREQY
NA	TRBV12-3/TRBV12-4	TRBJ1-1	ASSLSSTEAF
NA	TRBV12-3/TRBV12-4	TRBJ1-4	ASSQRTAPTNEKLF
NA	TRBV28	TRBJ1-6	ASTEGTYNSPLH
TRBD1	TRBV2	TRBJ2-3	ASIQDRVGDTQY
NA	TRBV10-2	TRBJ1-6	ASSESGVNSPPH
TRBD2	TRBV6-1	TRBJ2-2	AQAGDAGELF
NA	TRBV27	TRBJ1-6	ASTRANGHSPLH
NA	TRBV12-3/TRBV12-4	TRBJ1-4	ASSFGALSWGNEKLF
TRBD1	TRBV2	TRBJ1-6	ASSSQGGLRSPLH
TRBD2	TRBV7-9	TRBJ2-1	ASSLGAGSKNEQF
NA	TRBV10-2	NA	ASSASRISLGEQY
TRBD1	TRBV27	TRBJ2-1	ASSWTGNNEQF
NA	TRBV18	TRBJ1-5	ASSPAGVGQPQH
TRBD2	TRBV28	TRBJ2-1	AISSGRLDNEQF
TRBD2	TRBV11-2	TRBJ2-1	ASSPLGTSNEQF
NA	TRBV15	NA	ATSRERGTSSYEQY
NA	TRBV10-3	TRBJ2-3	ALGGSADTQY
TRBD1	TRBV7-2	TRBJ2-7	ASGQGSEQY
NA	TRBV20-1	TRBJ1-2	SARDLGTGANGYT
NA	TRBV20-1	TRBJ1-2	SANTQGKGYYGYT
NA	TRBV4-3	TRBJ1-2	ASSQDMGGIHT
NA	TRBV7-2	TRBJ2-4	ASSPELGLAKNIQY
NA	TRBV12-3/TRBV12-4	TRBJ1-2	ASSLGRGTFYGYT
NA	TRBV7-2	TRBJ2-7	ASSLGPNEQY
NA	TRBV20-1	TRBJ1-5	SARESWFQPQH